Listed here are 17 T cell receptor beta chains from one sample, sequenced in a study of technical replicates of blood from four donors. TCRdb keeps only in-frame clones here, not all; method: immunoSEQ multiplex PCR. The sample yields about 75,000 clones, 95% to 98% seen once. Sequencing input: T cells isolated from PBMCs. The receptors derive from a human donor in good health.

The chain couples TRBV5-6 to TRBJ2-7; D gene ambiguous. Trimming removed 4 bases at V and 0 bases at J, with 8 bases between. The CDR3 contains 13 residues. Germline values: CDR1 SGHDT, CDR2 YYEEEE. CDR3 sequence (DNA): TGTGCCAGCAGCCCTAGGAGCTCCTACGAGCAGTACTTC. Residues: CASSPRSSYEQYF.

The chain has TRBV11-2 and TRBJ2-7, with TRBD1 matching 12 bases. Germline CDR1 and CDR2: SGHAT and FQNNGV. This CDR3 contains 16 residues. V was pared by 1 base and J by 3 bases, with 4 bases of the junction left unmatched. In DNA, the CDR3 is TGTGCCAGCAGCTTAGTTAGGGACAGGGGGCACTACGAGCAGTACTTC. Protein sequence: CASSLVRDRGHYEQYF.

The V and J genes are TRBV5-1 and TRBJ2-4, with D uncertain. Trimming shortened V by 1 base and J by 0 bases, and 17 bases separated the two germline ends. This CDR3 has 18 amino acids. The V gene's germline CDR1 is SGHRS and CDR2 YFSETQ. In DNA form, the CDR3 reads TGCGCCAGCAGCTTGAGCGAAGGTAGACCTATAGCCAAAAACATTCAGTACTTC. This translates into CASSLSEGRPIAKNIQYF.

This chain joins TRBV19 and TRBJ1-1; a possible D gene is TRBD1 (6 bases). Trimming removed 5 bases at V and 0 bases at J, with 16 bases between. CDR3 length: 16 amino acids. Germline V gives CDR1 LNHDA, CDR2 SQIVND (reference sequence). CDR3 nucleotides: TGTGCCAGTAGTGCCGGGACACCGTATGTGAACACTGAAGCTTTCTTT. Encoded protein: CASSAGTPYVNTEAFF.

The DNA for the CDR3 is TGCGCCAGCAGCCTAACAGGGACTAGCGACACAACAGATACGCAGTATTTT. Protein product: CASSLTGTSDTTDTQYF. The chain employs TRBV4-1 and TRBJ2-3; 10 nucleotides match TRBD2. The CDR3 totals 17 residues. V lost 4 bases and J lost 3; bases outside the gene matches: 10. Looked up from germline, CDR1 is MGHRA and CDR2 is YSYEKL.

Only one count was recorded for this clone. The chain has TRBV9 and TRBJ2-7, with 7 positions matching TRBD2. Per the germline V gene, CDR1 is SGDLS and CDR2 is YYNGEE. Unmatched junction bases numbered 4, after V lost 4 bases and J lost 0 bases. The CDR3 contains 14 residues. The chain's CDR3 is CASSPGGSSYEQYF. The CDR3 nucleotides read TGTGCCAGCAGCCCGGGGGGTTCCTCCTACGAGCAGTACTTC.

This chain connects TRBV6-1 to TRBJ2-2; D gene ambiguous. CDR1 MNHNS and CDR2 SASEGT come from the germline V gene. Trimming removed 10 bases at V and 0 bases at J, with 12 bases between. The CDR3 covers 14 residues. The CDR3 protein is CATLRSPNTGELFF. CDR3 bases: TGTGCCACTCTCCGGTCCCCGAACACCGGGGAGCTGTTTTTT.

J is TRBJ1-5 and V is TRBV6-5, with 9 positions matching TRBD1. The CDR3 runs to 13 residues. Germline V lookup: CDR1 MNHEY, CDR2 SVGAGI. V lost 9 bases and J lost 4; bases outside the gene matches: 4. The CDR3 DNA sequence: TGTGCCAGGATTGACAGGGGGAATCAGCCCCAGCATTTT. This sequence encodes CARIDRGNQPQHF.

This chain uses TRBV5-6 with TRBJ1-2, with 7 bases fitting TRBD1. The germline gives CDR1 SGHDT, CDR2 YYEEEE. V lost 1 base and J lost 2; bases outside the gene matches: 2. The CDR3 is made up of 14 amino acids. The CDR3 sequence is CASSLWGQNYGYTF. The CDR3 nucleotides are TGTGCCAGCAGCTTGTGGGGACAGAACTATGGCTACACCTTC.

This rearrangement joins TRBV9 to TRBJ2-1, with 13 bases aligning to TRBD2. This CDR3 is built from 15 residues. The V segment lost 0 bases and the J segment 9 bases; nucleotides outside the gene matches: 3. Looked up from germline, CDR1 is SGDLS and CDR2 is YYNGEE. The CDR3, as DNA: TGTGCCAGCAGCGTAGGACTAGCGGGAGGTGGTGAGCAGTTCTTC. This gives the protein CASSVGLAGGGEQFF.

In its sample, this clone was seen once. The rearrangement uses TRBV7-9 and TRBJ2-7; D unresolved. V was cut by 5 bases and J by 4 bases, with 12 bases left in between. The CDR3 extends over 13 amino acids. The germline V gene encodes CDR1 SEHNR and CDR2 FQNEAQ (reference sequence). The CDR3 sequence is CASSPTSGYEQYF. The DNA for the CDR3 is TGTGCCAGCAGCCCCACCTCAGGATACGAGCAGTACTTC.

This chain joins TRBV7-6 and TRBJ2-2; 9 bases match TRBD2. CDR3 length: 17 residues. In germline, CDR1 is SGHVS, CDR2 FNYEAQ. V dropped 5 bases and J dropped 0; count of bases not matched to a gene: 7. Here the CDR3 reads CASSLEAGGANTGELFF. In nucleotides, the CDR3 is TGTGCCAGCAGCCTCGAAGCGGGGGGCGCGAACACCGGGGAGCTGTTTTTT.

The rearrangement links TRBV4-1 to TRBJ2-5; 14 positions agree with TRBD2. The germline V gene encodes CDR1 MGHRA and CDR2 YSYEKL. The CDR3 has 17 amino acids. V dropped 3 bases and J dropped 4; count of bases not matched to a gene: 7. As DNA, the CDR3 is TGCGCCAGCAGCCAGCTGACTAGCGGGAGGGGGACAGAGACCCAGTACTTC. Encoded protein: CASSQLTSGRGTETQYF.

The J gene is TRBJ2-7, the V gene TRBV7-8; 11 nucleotides line up with TRBD2. Germline trimming cut 6 bases from V and 4 bases from J; bases unmatched to any gene: 8. This CDR3 contains 15 residues. The germline gives CDR1 SGHVS, CDR2 FQNEAQ. CDR3 sequence (DNA): TGTGCCAGCAGTCTTCCGGGACTAGCGGCTTACGAGCAGTACTTC. It yields the protein CASSLPGLAAYEQYF.

The V call is TRBV27, the J call TRBJ1-3, with D perhaps TRBD1 (5 bases). V was cut by 4 bases and J by 4 bases, with 14 bases left in between. This CDR3 has 15 residues. Per the germline V gene, CDR1 is MNHEY and CDR2 is SMNVEV (reference sequence). CDR3 sequence: CASSYRGLVGNTIYF. The CDR3 DNA follows: TGTGCCAGCAGTTATCGGGGGTTAGTGGGAAACACCATATATTTT.

This rearrangement joins TRBV25-1 to TRBJ1-2; no reliable D call. The CDR3 covers 18 residues. Germline loops: CDR1 MGHDK, CDR2 SYGVNS. The V end was cut by 4 bases, the J end by 0 bases, with 21 bases between. CDR3 coding DNA: TGTGCCAGCAGTGCCCCCCTTGGGCAGGATCGTTCTAACTATGGCTACACCTTC. Its protein product is CASSAPLGQDRSNYGYTF.

The J gene is TRBJ2-3, the V gene TRBV5-1, with D perhaps TRBD1 (6 bases). CDR3 length: 15 residues. Germline CDR1 and CDR2: SGHRS and YFSETQ. V was cut by 7 bases and J by 5 bases, with 20 bases left in between. Here the CDR3 reads CASGPYRVSGDTQYF. CDR3 DNA sequence: TGCGCCAGCGGTCCGTACAGGGTTTCAGGAGATACGCAGTATTTT.